This T cell receptor beta chain was observed in a study of cytomegalovirus exposure and HLA in healthy donors (dated by TCRdb to the late 2010s). Regarding the study in general: An earlier analysis of about 530 of the donors reported over 250 Gb of sequence data and 117 million unique TCR beta sequences obtained from approximately 180 million T cells. Roughly 300 gigabases of sequencing data and tens of millions of unique TCR sequences made up an early release that covered about 640 HLA-typed donors. Among the approximately 420 genotyped donors, about 83% belonged to the genetic ancestry cluster associated with self-reported Caucasian donors. The study aimed to test whether cataloging public T cell receptors could reveal signatures of past pathogen exposure. The T cell repertoires of 550 to 850 subjects were profiled by immunosequencing and related to cytomegalovirus serostatus. Besides the first cohort of under 700 subjects, a separate validation cohort made up of over 100 different subjects was used. To predict cytomegalovirus infection status, the study brought together high-throughput TCR immunosequencing, statistical association of individual TCRs with disease status, and machine learning. A later analysis re-analyzed previously published TCR beta repertoires from hundreds of donors and added high-resolution HLA genotyping to study TCR occurrence patterns. The later analysis used no new phenotypic data to find candidate immune exposures, relying instead on TCR beta sequences and their occurrence across donors. To decide whether each TCR beta V gene segment behaved as functional or pseudogenic, an earlier analysis of approximately 600 of the donors relied on high-throughput TCR beta sequencing. Donor age, sex, ethnicity and CMV serostatus were compiled together with the repertoire data. A later genetic analysis took genome-wide SNP genotypes for about 65% of the roughly 670 donors and used that subset as a discovery cohort. Every discovery cohort repertoire had been produced on one sequencing platform. HLA typing included class I and class II loci at four-digit resolution. The number of donors typed differed by locus, with about 620-630 for A, B, C, DRB1 and DQB1, about 500 for DQA1, about 610 for DPA1, and some 450 for DPB1. About five DR-DQ haplotypes were treated as single units for association and clustering because of strong linkage in the cohort. Across 398 genotyped donors of the cohort, an average of about 220,000 unique TCR beta nucleotide sequences per donor were sequenced, and roughly 17% of those sequences were non-productive. What the study reported, not specific to this receptor: Because counts were too low, roughly 18 rarely observed V segments, including chromosome 9 orphons, were left out of the earlier analysis of over 550 of the donors. The study gave a list of 150 to 200 TCR beta chains associated with cytomegalovirus. The only immune exposure information available for the cohort was CMV serostatus. An earlier analysis of several hundred of the donors showed that most TCR beta V segments appeared in productive rearrangements either about 90% or about 30% of the time, which broadly matched IMGT annotations. Most TCR sequences were seen in very few donors, while some public TCRs were found in many individuals. Because some donors lacked HLA typing at each locus, the association tests relied only on the typed subset. Because the 87-base-pair reads could not distinguish some IMGT-functional V segments, including TRBV6-2 and TRBV6-3, those segments were excluded. Correlated functional status among segregating V segments might reflect linkage disequilibrium, but an unknown experimental factor could not be ruled out. Several of the top co-occurrence clusters appeared to be linked to parvovirus B19, influenza, CMV and Epstein-Barr virus, according to a later analysis. An association between a missense DCLRE1C variant and V-gene and J-gene trimming of TCR beta chains was found in a later genetic analysis and replicated in an independent cohort. Compared with the roughly 710-donor mean, donors in an Asian-associated ancestry cluster had fewer N-insertions in productive TCRs, according to a later genetic analysis. Specific HLA alleles were associated with 15,000 to 20,000 TCR beta sequences at a false discovery rate of 0.05 in a later analysis. Cytomegalovirus status was reported to be diagnosed by the classifier with high specificity and sensitivity in both the original and validation cohorts. In this cohort, only TCR beta chains were sequenced, and detectable features were limited by the absence of alpha or paired-chain data. A cluster of highly shared sequence variants was judged likely to be a technical artifact of the sequencing pipeline. A few of the identified cytomegalovirus-associated TCR beta chains were confirmed in vitro to be specific for cytomegalovirus antigens. Strong co-occurrence of HLA alleles, especially DR and DQ, made assigning TCR associations to individual alleles difficult. Most CMV-associated TCR beta chains appeared to be HLA-restricted in a later analysis, and the HLA associations seemed to be driven largely by CMV exposure. Roughly uniform sequencing depth across donors was assumed in presence/absence analyses, although this assumption may not hold. According to the authors, the approach could potentially be generalized to other disease states and immunological phenotypes. Compared with equally common non-associated chains, HLA-associated TCR beta chains in a later analysis were more clonally expanded and had lower generation probabilities. In a later analysis, TCR association rates were found to vary across HLA loci, with the most associated TCRs seen for DRB1 alleles and the fewest for HLA-C alleles. A further reported finding was that TCR beta sequences accurately predicted the HLA-A and HLA-B alleles for most subjects in the first cohort.

The library was prepared using the immunoSEQ multiplex PCR assay. For the multiplex PCR, a mixture combining 60 forward primers for TCR Vbeta segments and 13 reverse primers for TCR Jbeta segments was used. Amplification of the CDR3 region of rearranged TCR beta genes was performed with a multiplex PCR assay on genomic DNA. Amplified TCR beta libraries were sequenced as 87-base-pair reads on the Illumina HiSeq System. On the study's bioinformatics: In a later analysis, tens of millions of unique TCR beta chains were counted across the 500 to 850 repertoires, and approximately 11 million of these chains were shared by at least two donors. Raw reads were error-corrected and collapsed into unique sequences by a nearest-neighbor algorithm in which closely related sequences were merged to remove PCR and sequencing errors. To assign V, D and J gene segments, CDR3 sequences were aligned to IMGT reference sequences. For a sequence to be retained, a match of at least six nucleotides to both a V gene segment and a J gene segment was required. A rearrangement counted as productive if the CDR3 had no stop codons and remained in frame with V and J, and every other rearrangement counted as non-productive. Following IMGT convention, CDR3 was defined as the stretch from the second conserved V-encoded cysteine to the conserved J-encoded phenylalanine. Sequences without an unambiguous match to a single V gene segment were excluded from the earlier analysis of a few hundred of the donors. An earlier analysis of roughly 590 of the donors called V segments functional above 56.7% productive rearrangements and segregating when the between-donor standard deviation exceeded 5%. To diagnose cytomegalovirus status from the catalog of TCR beta chain sequences, a statistical classification framework was built. V and J gene assignment, in a later analysis, came from comparing TCR nucleotide sequences with IMGT/GENE-DB human TR gene sequences. In a later analysis, CDR3 sequences and most-parsimonious VDJ recombination scenarios were assigned using the TCRdist pipeline. In a later analysis, each TCR beta chain was defined by its CDR3 amino acid sequence together with its V-gene family, and reads without a unique V-gene family were excluded. To address suspected cross-contamination and a sequencing artifact, a later analysis removed under 600 highly shared, low-generation-probability nucleotide sequences. In a later analysis, a clonal expansion index for each public chain was calculated from normalized within-repertoire ranks of inferred template counts. In a later analysis, generation probabilities were computed with a VDJ recombination model fitted to out-of-frame rearrangements, and the resulting probabilities were checked against IGoR. A later analysis scored TCR-TCR, TCR-HLA and TCR-CMV co-occurrence with hypergeometric tests, applying a repertoire-size bias correction to TCR pairs. A later analysis estimated false discovery rates by permuting HLA or CMV assignments 20 times. A later analysis grouped co-occurring TCRs with DBSCAN, adding TCRdist sequence similarity when clustering within HLA-allele-positive subsets. Repertoires with fewer than 30,000 or more than 120,000 public chains, plus five repertoires with anomalous nucleotide sharing, were excluded from co-occurrence clustering. This immuneACCESS table, as held by TCRdb, lists in-frame sequences with V and J called but not all clones. Of the missing ones, under half trace to an unresolved V gene in checked studies; the others have no known cause. For V, J and clone size, that table is used; D and trimming come from the DNA. The sample has about 120,000 clones on record, 80% to 90% of them singletons. The top ten clones comprise approximately 11% of the sample.

Its CDR3 holds 13 amino acids, cysteine through phenylalanine. Solely the CDR3 DNA is kept, with 39 bases framed from the first base. The germline V gene (reference sequence) provides CDR1 LNHDA and CDR2 SQIVND. Cut back by 8 bases and 2 bases, the V and J ends lie 11 bases apart. A note on this clone: It has no known antigen specificity. No per-base quality is available; no much larger clone lies one base away.

The cohort consisted of approximately 690 healthy bone marrow donors. At the time of sampling, every cohort member was nominally healthy, though immune exposures that went unrecorded were likely present. The donor was CMV seropositive and was included in the group of 270 or so seropositive cohort members. A peripheral blood sample was provided by each donor, and peripheral blood mononuclear cells were used for TCR beta sequencing. Genomic DNA extraction from the blood cell samples was performed with the Qiagen DNeasy Blood Extraction Kit. The sequence derives from a male donor in good health and CMV-seropositive. The source material was PBMCs. The sequence links TRBV19 to TRBJ2-3, with TRBD2 as a weak D call on 6 bases. The CDR3 corresponds to CASGRGSTDTQYF. In nucleotides, the sequence is TGTGCCAGTGGGCGGGGATCCACAGATACGCAGTATTTT.